One and the same sample provided the 26 T cell receptor beta chains below, sequenced in a study of shared clonotypes between healthy human individuals. Profiled with immunoSEQ multiplex PCR; TCRdb holds only in-frame clones, not every one. The sample has about 670,000 clones, about two thirds seen once; the top ten hold 1.8%. The material sequenced was memory CD4+ T cells sorted from blood. Subset given: CD45RA-negative fraction. The origin of the receptors is a woman in her 30s in good health.

This clone was observed a few times. CDR3 DNA sequence: TGTGCCAGCTCACCACGGGCGTCGGGAGGCTCCTACGAGCAGTACTTC. Translation gives CASSPRASGGSYEQYF. The V and J genes are TRBV18 and TRBJ2-7; 7 bases agree with TRBD2. The CDR3 is 16 residues long. V lost 1 base, J lost 0 bases, and 6 bases stayed unmatched. Germline CDR1 is KGHSH and CDR2 is LQKENI.

The chain recombines TRBV5-1 with TRBJ2-7, with a possible D match to TRBD2 (6 bases). V was trimmed by 5 bases and J by 3 bases, leaving 15 bases between them. The germline CDR1 and CDR2 sequences are SGHRS and YFSETQ. The CDR3 loop spans 14 amino acids. Written as DNA, the CDR3 is TGCGCCAGCAGACCTGGGACTGGCTTCTACGAGCAGTACTTC. Translating gives CASRPGTGFYEQYF.

The rearrangement joins TRBV2 to TRBJ1-3; D might be TRBD1 (6 bases). V lost 5 bases and J 0 bases, leaving 8 bases between the germline ends. Germline V gives CDR1 SNHLY, CDR2 FYNNEI. CDR3 length equals 14 residues. The CDR3 DNA follows: TGTGCCAGCAGTACAGGGACCTCTGGAAACACCATATATTTT. Its translation: CASSTGTSGNTIYF.

This clone was seen only a few times. The chain links TRBV5-8 to TRBJ2-3; 8 bases map to TRBD1. Germline CDR1 and CDR2: SGHTS and YDEGEE. After removal of 1 base from V and 5 bases from J, the junction contained 9 bases not matched to a gene. CDR3 length: 16 amino acids. CDR3 sequence reads: CASSLTGSRGQDTQYF. CDR3 coding DNA: TGTGCCAGCAGCTTGACGGGCAGCAGGGGGCAAGATACGCAGTATTTT.

V is TRBV4-3 and J is TRBJ1-5, with TRBD1 identical over 11 bases. Germline-derived CDR1 and CDR2 are LGHNA and YSLEER. Unmatched junction bases numbered 3, after V lost 4 bases and J lost 4 bases. The CDR3 runs 15 residues. The CDR3 spells CASSLGTGGNQPQHF. The CDR3 bases are TGCGCCAGCAGCCTAGGGACAGGGGGGAATCAGCCCCAGCATTTT.

The V call is TRBV11-3, the J call TRBJ2-1; TRBD1 might be the D (6 bases). The V end was cut by 1 base, the J end by 9 bases, with 16 bases between. Germline-derived CDR1 and CDR2 are SGHNT and YENEEA. The CDR3 sequence is 15 residues long. The CDR3 is CASSLASGAGTEQFF. The CDR3 nucleotides read TGTGCCAGCAGCTTAGCCTCAGGGGCCGGGACTGAGCAGTTCTTC. Full variable domain (remainder filled in from reference TRBV11-3 and TRBJ2-1): EAGVVQSPRYKIIEKKQPVAFWCNPISGHNTLYWYLQNLGQGPELLIRYENEEAVDDSQLPKDRFSAERLKGVDSTLKIQPAELGDSAVYLCASSLASGAGTEQFFGPGTRLTVL.

CDR3 coding DNA: TGTGCCAGCAGCTTAGTTGGGACAGGGATCACCGGGGAGCTGTTTTTT. Translation gives CASSLVGTGITGELFF. The chain couples TRBV7-8 to TRBJ2-2; 9 nucleotides match TRBD1. The germline V gene encodes CDR1 SGHVS and CDR2 FQNEAQ. V gave up 1 base and J gave up 4 bases; unmatched junction bases: 4. This CDR3 spans 16 amino acids.

This chain uses TRBV18 with TRBJ1-5, with 7 bases identical to TRBD1. The germline CDR1 and CDR2 sequences are KGHSH and LQKENI. The length of the CDR3 is 15 residues. With 5 bases clipped from V and 7 bases from J, the junction kept 11 bases outside the gene matches. CDR3 bases: TGTGCCAGCTCAATAGGGACAGATCCAGCGCAGCCCCAGCATTTT. Translation gives CASSIGTDPAQPQHF.

The chain couples TRBV15 to TRBJ2-7; 7 bases match TRBD1. Germline V gene lookup returns CDR1 LNHNV and CDR2 YYDKDF (reference sequence). The V gene end was trimmed by 3 bases and the J gene end by 1 base; junction bases not matched to a gene: 3. CDR3 size: 14 residues. The DNA for the CDR3 is TGTGCCACCAGCAGGGACAGGTTTTCCTACGAGCAGTACTTC. Translated, it gives CATSRDRFSYEQYF.

V gene TRBV9 combines with J gene TRBJ1-3; D is unclear. V was clipped by 3 bases and J by 0 bases, with 4 bases between them. Per germline, CDR1 SGDLS and CDR2 YYNGEE. The length of the CDR3 is 13 residues. CDR3 in amino acids: CASSGASGNTIYF. CDR3 sequence (DNA): TGTGCCAGCAGCGGGGCCTCTGGAAACACCATATATTTT.

The chain employs TRBV4-1 and TRBJ2-7; tentatively, D is TRBD2 (6 bases). V was shortened by 0 bases and J by 2 bases, with 11 bases between the two germline ends. Germline CDR1 MGHRA, CDR2 YSYEKL. The CDR3 is made up of 15 amino acids. In DNA, the CDR3 is TGCGCCAGCAGCCAAGAGCTAGCGCCCACCTACGAGCAGTACTTC. It codes for CASSQELAPTYEQYF.

The chain combines TRBV11-2 with TRBJ2-2; 8 positions agree with TRBD2. Germline V gives CDR1 SGHAT, CDR2 FQNNGV. This CDR3 contains 16 residues. The V segment lost 1 base and the J segment 6 bases; nucleotides outside the gene matches: 7. CDR3 DNA: TGTGCCAGCAGCTTAGCCGGGACTAGGTTTGCCGGGGAGCTGTTTTTT. The encoded protein is CASSLAGTRFAGELFF. Supplemented by reference TRBV11-2 and TRBJ2-2, the full variable domain reads EAGVAQSPRYKIIEKRQSVAFWCNPISGHATLYWYQQILGQGPKLLIQFQNNGVVDDSQLPKDRFSAERLKGVDSTLKIQPAKLEDSAVYLCASSLAGTRFAGELFFGEGSRLTVL.

The J gene is TRBJ2-6, the V gene TRBV10-3, with 9 nucleotides matching TRBD2. Germline CDR1 and CDR2: ENHRY and SYGVKD. J gave up 4 bases and V 6 bases, and 13 bases lay outside the gene matches. The CDR3 loop spans 18 amino acids. CDR3 amino acids: CAISRELAGEAGANVLTF. The CDR3 nucleotides are TGTGCCATCAGCCGAGAGTTAGCGGGAGAGGCCGGGGCCAACGTCCTGACTTTC.

This clone was detected a few times. The chain employs TRBV7-8 and TRBJ2-2, with a tentative D call TRBD1 (6 bases). Trimming removed 2 bases from V and 2 bases from J, with 9 bases in between. The CDR3 runs to 15 residues. Germline CDR1 reads SGHVS; CDR2 reads FQNEAQ. CDR3 residues: CASSLRGSNTGELFF. The CDR3 DNA sequence: TGTGCCAGCAGCTTAAGGGGGTCTAACACCGGGGAGCTGTTTTTT. The whole variable domain, filled in from reference TRBV7-8 and TRBJ2-2, reads GAGVSQSPRYKVAKRGQDVALRCDPISGHVSLFWYQQALGQGPEFLTYFQNEAQLDKSGLPSDRFFAERPEGSVSTLKIQRTQQEDSAVYLCASSLRGSNTGELFFGEGSRLTVL.

This clone was seen once. The CDR3 region has the DNA TGTGCCAGCAGGAGTACGGGACTAGCAATTAGCGGTGAGCAGTTCTTC. Translated, it gives CASRSTGLAISGEQFF. J is TRBJ2-1 and V is TRBV28, with TRBD2 identical over 9 bases. The CDR3 is 16 amino acids. J was trimmed by 9 bases and V by 6 bases; bases with no gene match: 15. Germline V lookup: CDR1 MDHEN, CDR2 SYDVKM.

With regard to this clone: Being one base from a much bigger clone, this may be a read error. The CDR3 region has the DNA TGTGCCAGCAGTCGACAGGGGTATCAGCCCCAGCATTTT. Translating it yields CASSRQGYQPQHF. The chain joins TRBV28 to TRBJ1-5, with 8 bases lining up with TRBD1. The CDR3 runs to 13 residues. Per germline, CDR1 MDHEN and CDR2 SYDVKM. J lost 5 bases, V lost 5 bases, and 2 bases had no gene match.

This clone was found a few times. The J gene is TRBJ2-5, the V gene TRBV27; 8 bases fit TRBD2. CDR3 length: 14 amino acids. V shed 6 bases, J shed 4 bases, and the junction held 7 bases outside the gene matches. Germline CDR1 MNHEY, CDR2 SMNVEV (reference sequence). The CDR3 reads CASSSPGGGETQYF. CDR3 sequence (DNA): TGTGCCAGCAGCTCCCCGGGGGGGGGAGAGACCCAGTACTTC.

The J gene is TRBJ2-5, the V gene TRBV11-2; D gene ambiguous. The CDR3 is made up of 12 amino acids. The ends were cut back, 5 bases at V and 2 bases at J, with 6 bases in the middle. CDR1 is SGHAT and CDR2 is FQNNGV in the germline V gene. The CDR3 nucleotides are TGTGCCAGCAGCGGCCCACAAGAGACCCAGTACTTC. Its translation: CASSGPQETQYF.

V and J are TRBV7-9 and TRBJ2-2; 8 positions match TRBD1. The CDR3 extends over 15 amino acids. After removal of 2 bases from V and 9 bases from J, the junction contained 8 bases not matched to a gene. Per germline, CDR1 SEHNR and CDR2 FQNEAQ (reference sequence). This CDR3 is CASSLSTGEDRELFF. In DNA form, the CDR3 reads TGTGCCAGCAGCTTATCGACAGGGGAGGACCGGGAGCTGTTTTTT.

The chain joins TRBV20-1 to TRBJ2-7; D uncertain. CDR1 is DFQATT, CDR2 SNEGSKA, per germline (reference sequence). This CDR3 region has 11 residues. Trimming shortened V by 6 bases and J by 6 bases, and 12 bases separated the two germline ends. This chain's CDR3 is CSADQPTEQYF. The CDR3 nucleotides read TGCAGTGCGGACCAGCCGACCGAGCAGTACTTC.

V usage is TRBV7-2 and J usage is TRBJ2-1; D is unresolved. CDR3 length equals 14 residues. Trimming pared 2 bases from V and 7 bases from J, leaving 12 bases between. In germline, CDR1 is SGHTA, CDR2 FQGNSA. CDR3 sequence: CASSLSGGVNEQFF. The DNA of the CDR3 is TGTGCCAGCAGCTTATCGGGTGGGGTGAATGAGCAGTTCTTC.

The chain combines TRBV18 with TRBJ2-7; unclear D gene. V lost 4 bases and J 7 bases, leaving 17 bases between the germline ends. The CDR3 is 14 amino acids. CDR1 and CDR2 from the germline V gene are KGHSH and LQKENI. The CDR3 sequence: CASSLQGGDKEQYF. For the CDR3, the DNA is TGTGCCAGCTCACTCCAAGGCGGCGATAAGGAGCAGTACTTC.

This clone was recorded a few times. Other nucleotide sequences from this sample produce the same CDR3. J is TRBJ2-1 and V is TRBV11-2, with D hard to call. Germline values: CDR1 SGHAT, CDR2 FQNNGV. With 0 bases removed from V and 4 bases from J, the gap between germline ends came to 7 bases. The CDR3 sequence is 14 residues long. Here the CDR3 reads CASSLDGLYNEQFF. The CDR3 bases are TGTGCCAGCAGCTTAGATGGTCTGTACAATGAGCAGTTCTTC.

The chain recombines TRBV9 with TRBJ2-1, with D tentatively TRBD2 (5 bases). CDR1 and CDR2 from the germline V gene are SGDLS and YYNGEE. Trimming cost V 4 bases and J 5 bases, with 16 bases left between them. CDR3 length equals 15 residues. CDR3 residues: CASSPRWTQHNEQFF. The CDR3 bases are TGTGCCAGCAGCCCACGCTGGACTCAGCACAATGAGCAGTTCTTC.

This rearrangement joins TRBV20-1 to TRBJ1-4; D gene unclear. This CDR3 contains 11 residues. Trimming stripped 6 bases from V and 8 bases from J, with 10 bases between. Germline values: CDR1 DFQATT, CDR2 SNEGSKA (reference sequence). This CDR3 reads CSAQLDEKLFF. In DNA form, the CDR3 reads TGCAGTGCCCAATTGGACGAAAAACTGTTTTTT.

This clone was seen a few times. The chain couples TRBV19 to TRBJ2-7; D unresolved. In germline, CDR1 is LNHDA, CDR2 SQIVND (reference sequence). This CDR3 has 15 residues. V was cut by 7 bases and J by 2 bases, with 18 bases left in between. The DNA for the CDR3 is TGTGCCAGTACACCCCACAGTCCAGGAGCCTACGAGCAGTACTTC. Its translation is CASTPHSPGAYEQYF.